This TCR beta chain was found in a study of STAT5B mutations in CD4+ large granular lymphocyte leukemia. Whole-study findings and limits: 8/27 top patient clones versus 2/35 control clones were TRBV06-family. Without HLA matching, higher CD4+ than CD8+ T-LGLL clonality could reflect small sample size.

This CDR3 region has 18 residues. V was trimmed by 6 bases and J by 6 bases, leaving 29 bases between them. The germline V gene has CDR1 LNHDA and CDR2 SQIVND (reference sequence). A note on this clone: Its target is not known.

The assay was immunoSEQ multiplex PCR, and TCRdb's table has in-frame clones only and misses some. The data contain some 35,000 clones, more than 75% of them singletons. The chain employs TRBV19 and TRBJ1-1; D is possibly TRBD1 (6 bases). This TCR was recovered from a human donor in good health. The sequencing sample was made of CD4+ T cells from blood buffy coats. The CDR3 sequence is CASSPPIWGARRVAEAFF. CDR3 coding DNA: TGTGCCAGTAGCCCCCCTATTTGGGGGGCTCGGCGGGTCGCTGAAGCTTTCTTT. The whole variable domain, remainder taken from reference TRBV19 and TRBJ1-1, is DGGITQSPKYLFRKEGQNVTLSCEQNLNHDAMYWYRQDPGQGLRLIYYSQIVNDFQKGDIAEGYSVSREKKESFPLTVTSAQKNPTAFYLCASSPPIWGARRVAEAFFGQGTRLTVV.